One and the same sample provided the 15 T cell receptor beta chains below, sequenced in a study of CD8+ T cells in alopecia areata. cDNA prepared by RNA extraction and subsequent reverse transcription served as the template for sequencing. Profiling relied on immunoSEQ multiplex PCR, and the TCRdb table lists in-frame clones only, not all of them. The sample consists of some 180,000 clones, around 63% of them appearing once. This specimen consisted of CD4+ T cells sorted from blood, obtained at week 0. These receptors all come from a human donor with alopecia areata.

The chain joins TRBV27 to TRBJ2-7; 7 bases map to TRBD1. The V segment lost 3 bases and the J segment 5 bases; nucleotides outside the gene matches: 10. CDR1 and CDR2 (germline): MNHEY, SMNVEV (reference sequence). This CDR3 has 15 residues. The CDR3: CASSFRTGQAHEQYF. In DNA form, the CDR3 reads TGTGCCAGCAGTTTCCGCACCGGACAGGCCCACGAGCAGTACTTC.

The V and J genes are TRBV29-1 and TRBJ1-1; possible D gene TRBD1, 5 bases. The CDR3 contains 13 residues. CDR1 is SQVTM and CDR2 is ANQGSEA in the germline V gene. With 3 bases removed from V and 6 bases from J, the gap between germline ends came to 14 bases. The DNA for the CDR3 is TGCAGCGTTGAGAGGGGAAGCGCTTCTGAAGCTTTCTTT. This codes for CSVERGSASEAFF.

The chain uses TRBV5-6 and TRBJ2-7; D tentatively reads TRBD1 or TRBD2 (5 bases each). Germline V gene data show CDR1 as SGHDT and CDR2 as YYEEEE. The CDR3 covers 12 residues. V gave up 4 bases and J gave up 4 bases, with 9 bases separating them. The CDR3 DNA is TGTGCCAGCAGCGGGACGGCTTACGAGCAGTACTTC. This encodes CASSGTAYEQYF.

This rearrangement joins TRBV2 to TRBJ1-1; no clear D. This CDR3 has 16 residues. The germline CDR1 and CDR2 sequences are SNHLY and FYNNEI. V lost 2 bases and J 1 base, leaving 14 bases between the germline ends. The CDR3 is CASSERRGRRNTEAFF. CDR3 sequence (DNA): TGTGCCAGCAGTGAACGGAGAGGCCGCAGGAACACTGAAGCTTTCTTT.

Comment on this clone: The sample carries other DNA sequences with the same CDR3. V and J are TRBV30 and TRBJ1-4; D not resolved. The CDR3 is 12 residues long. Trimming took 0 bases from V and 7 from J, leaving 6 bases between them. Germline values: CDR1 GTSNPN, CDR2 SVGIG (reference sequence). The CDR3 DNA sequence: TGTGCCTGGAGTGTACTTGGTGAAAAACTGTTTTTT. Its protein is CAWSVLGEKLFF.

This clone was recorded a few times. The chain couples TRBV4-1 to TRBJ2-3, with a weak D call TRBD1 (6 bases). Trimming took 8 bases from V and 3 from J, leaving 12 bases between them. The CDR3 has 13 residues. Germline V lookup: CDR1 MGHRA, CDR2 YSYEKL. The CDR3 protein is CASGGASTDTQYF. The CDR3 nucleotides read TGCGCCAGCGGGGGCGCCTCAACAGATACGCAGTATTTT.

J is TRBJ2-3 and V is TRBV7-6; D not resolved. The CDR3 sequence is 14 residues long. Deletions cut 1 base from V and 1 base from J, with 6 bases between. CDR1 is SGHVS and CDR2 is FNYEAQ in the germline V gene. The CDR3, as DNA: TGTGCCAGCAGCTTAGTTCCAGGCACAGATACGCAGTATTTT. Translation gives CASSLVPGTDTQYF. Using reference TRBV7-6 and TRBJ2-3 for the parts outside the CDR3, the full variable domain is GAGVSQSPRYKVTKRGQDVALRCDPISGHVSLYWYRQALGQGPEFLTYFNYEAQQDKSGLPNDRFSAERPEGSISTLTIQRTEQRDSAMYRCASSLVPGTDTQYFGPGTRLTVL.

This clone is a singleton in its sample. This sequence joins TRBV30 and TRBJ2-2; a possible D gene is TRBD1 (6 bases). This CDR3 is built from 12 residues. Trimming removed 5 bases from V and 8 bases from J, with 12 bases in between. In germline, CDR1 is GTSNPN, CDR2 SVGIG (reference sequence). CDR3 region: CAWHRDMGELFF. In nucleotides, the CDR3 is TGTGCCTGGCACAGGGATATGGGGGAGCTGTTTTTT.

The J gene is TRBJ2-7, the V gene TRBV27; 8 bases agree with TRBD2. The V and J ends lost 6 bases and 0 bases, in that order; junction bases with no gene match: 10. The CDR3 length is 16 residues. Germline V CDR1 and CDR2: MNHEY, SMNVEV (reference sequence). The CDR3 loop reads CASSPGGGKSSYEQYF. The CDR3 DNA reads as TGTGCCAGCAGCCCCGGGGGGGGTAAAAGCTCCTACGAGCAGTACTTC.

The chain recombines TRBV5-1 with TRBJ1-2, with 9 bases lining up with TRBD1. The V gene end was trimmed by 4 bases and the J gene end by 4 bases; junction bases not matched to a gene: 5. CDR1 and CDR2 from the germline V gene are SGHRS and YFSETQ. The CDR3 extends over 14 amino acids. Written as DNA, the CDR3 is TGCGCCAGCAGCCAGGGACAGGGAGGCTATGGCTACACCTTC. This sequence encodes CASSQGQGGYGYTF.

The chain couples TRBV5-1 to TRBJ2-2; TRBD2 aligns across 9 bases. CDR1 is SGHRS and CDR2 is YFSETQ in the germline V gene. The CDR3 sequence is 16 residues long. The V and J ends lost 4 bases and 4 bases, in that order; junction bases with no gene match: 8. The CDR3 DNA sequence: TGCGCCAGCAGCCCAACAGCGGGGGGAGGCACCGGGGAGCTGTTTTTT. Its protein product is CASSPTAGGGTGELFF.

The chain uses TRBV2 and TRBJ2-5; D uncertain. The length of the CDR3 is 11 residues. The germline V and J ends were trimmed by 7 bases and 2 bases, with 5 bases remaining between them. The germline V gene encodes CDR1 SNHLY and CDR2 FYNNEI. The CDR3 nucleotides are TGTGCCAGCACAGAACAAGAGACCCAGTACTTC. It translates to CASTEQETQYF.

The chain carries TRBV5-1 and TRBJ2-7, with a tentative D call TRBD2 (6 bases). Trimming removed 1 base at V and 0 bases at J, with 8 bases between. This CDR3 has 14 amino acids. Germline V gene sequence: CDR1 SGHRS, CDR2 YFSETQ. CDR3 sequence reads: CASSLRLDSYEQYF. The CDR3 DNA is TGCGCCAGCAGCTTGCGACTAGACTCCTACGAGCAGTACTTC.

This clone was seen a handful of times. The chain uses TRBV29-1 and TRBJ1-4, with D uncertain. Trimming removed 3 bases from V and 8 bases from J, with 7 bases in between. Germline lookup yields CDR1 SQVTM and CDR2 ANQGSEA. The CDR3 sequence is 11 residues long. The CDR3 sequence is CSVDKGEKLFF. In DNA form, the CDR3 reads TGCAGCGTTGATAAAGGGGAAAAACTGTTTTTT.

The rearrangement uses TRBV30 and TRBJ2-2; TRBD1 aligns across 9 bases. Germline V lookup: CDR1 GTSNPN, CDR2 SVGIG (reference sequence). Trimming took 2 bases from V and 3 from J; bases not matched to a gene: 4. This CDR3 is 15 amino acids long. The CDR3 bases are TGTGCCTGGAGTTCGGGACAGGGTTACACCGGGGAGCTGTTTTTT. This sequence encodes CAWSSGQGYTGELFF.